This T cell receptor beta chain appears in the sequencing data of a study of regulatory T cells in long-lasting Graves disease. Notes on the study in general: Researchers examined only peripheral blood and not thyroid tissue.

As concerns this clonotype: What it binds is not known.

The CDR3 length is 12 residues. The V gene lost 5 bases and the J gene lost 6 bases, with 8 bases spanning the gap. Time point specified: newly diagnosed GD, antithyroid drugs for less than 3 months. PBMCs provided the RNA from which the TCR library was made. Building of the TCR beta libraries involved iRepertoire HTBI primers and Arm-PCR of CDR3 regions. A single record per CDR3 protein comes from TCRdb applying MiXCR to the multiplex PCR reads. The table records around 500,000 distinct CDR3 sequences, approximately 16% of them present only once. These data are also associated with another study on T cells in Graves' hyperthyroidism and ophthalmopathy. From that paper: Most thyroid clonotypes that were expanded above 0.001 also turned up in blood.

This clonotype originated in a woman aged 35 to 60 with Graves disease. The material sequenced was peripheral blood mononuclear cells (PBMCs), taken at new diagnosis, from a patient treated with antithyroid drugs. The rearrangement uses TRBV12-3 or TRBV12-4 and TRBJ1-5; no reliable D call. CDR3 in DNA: TGTGCCAGCAGTGACCGGGCTCAGCCCCAGCATTTT. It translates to CASSDRAQPQHF.